The 26 T cell receptor beta chains listed next were all sequenced from one sample in a study of T cells in Graves' hyperthyroidism and ophthalmopathy. Using RNA transcripts as the source, TCR beta CDR3 regions were amplified. The HTBI primer set was used in a first-round RT-PCR of the TCR CDR3. MiXCR, run by TCRdb on the multiplex PCR reads, gives a single entry per CDR3 protein. The sample includes under 400,000 distinct CDR3 sequences, 25% of them seen just once. The sequenced sample consisted of blood. These TCRs come from a man aged 50 to 60 with Graves' hyperthyroidism.

This chain joins TRBV7-9 and TRBJ2-1; 13 bases are a match to TRBD2. CDR1 is SEHNR and CDR2 is FQNEAQ in the germline V gene (reference sequence). The CDR3 totals 20 residues. V lost 2 bases to trimming and J lost 3 bases; unmatched junction nucleotides: 13. CDR3 in amino acids: CASSLNPTSGRRRDYNEQFF. The CDR3, as DNA: TGTGCCAGCAGCTTAAACCCGACTAGCGGGAGGAGGAGAGACTACAATGAGCAGTTCTTC.

This clonotype showed up just a few times. The genes are TRBV19 and TRBJ2-1; 12 positions match TRBD2. Trimming removed 5 bases from V and 9 bases from J; junction bases left unmatched: 11. The CDR3 is made up of 16 amino acids. The germline gives CDR1 LNHDA, CDR2 SQIVND (reference sequence). The CDR3 is CASSAGSSGRAIEQFF. The CDR3 DNA follows: TGTGCCAGTAGTGCGGGTTCTAGCGGGAGGGCCATTGAGCAGTTCTTC.

This clonotype was found many times. The gene calls are TRBV11-3 and TRBJ2-1; perhaps D is TRBD1 or TRBD2 (6 bases each). Per the germline V gene, CDR1 is SGHNT and CDR2 is YENEEA. Trimming took off 5 bases at V and 10 bases at J, with 12 bases between the two ends. The CDR3 consists of 12 residues. The DNA for the CDR3 is TGTGCCAGCAGCATAGGGGGGCGGGAGCAGTTCTTC. Translating it yields CASSIGGREQFF.

The rearrangement links TRBV20-1 to TRBJ2-3, with TRBD2 matching 13 bases. The germline V gene encodes CDR1 DFQATT and CDR2 SNEGSKA (reference sequence). V lost 4 bases to trimming and J lost 4 bases; unmatched junction nucleotides: 5. The CDR3 length is 15 residues. The CDR3 region has the DNA TGCAGTGCTACAGGACTAGCGGGAGACGCAGATACGCAGTATTTT. Protein sequence: CSATGLAGDADTQYF.

The rearrangement uses TRBV20-1 and TRBJ2-3; 7 bases match TRBD1. The CDR3 is 15 amino acids. Per the germline V gene, CDR1 is DFQATT and CDR2 is SNEGSKA (reference sequence). With 0 bases clipped from V and 4 bases from J, the junction kept 7 bases outside the gene matches. This CDR3 is CSARDPTGWPDTQYF. The CDR3, as DNA: TGCAGTGCTAGAGATCCGACAGGGTGGCCAGATACGCAGTATTTT.

In this sample, this clonotype turned up once. The chain couples TRBV7-3 to TRBJ2-1; 9 bases match TRBD2. The V gene's germline CDR1 is SGHTA and CDR2 FQGTGA. CDR3 length: 17 amino acids. J lost 7 bases, V lost 1 base, and 11 bases had no gene match. In DNA, the CDR3 is TGTGCCAGCAGCTTAATAGCGGGAGTTTCCCGTGCTAATGAGCAGTTCTTC. It encodes CASSLIAGVSRANEQFF.

This chain connects TRBV5-6 to TRBJ1-6; D uncertain. Trimming left V 5 bases short and J 13 bases short, with 13 bases between. CDR1 and CDR2 (germline): SGHDT, YYEEEE. The CDR3 spans 12 residues. In DNA, the CDR3 is TGTGCCAGCAGTTCAGACCCGGGGCCCCTCCACTTT. It is translated as CASSSDPGPLHF.

The gene calls are TRBV28 and TRBJ1-1; D remains ambiguous. The length of the CDR3 is 14 residues. CDR1 MDHEN and CDR2 SYDVKM come from the germline V gene. V was pared by 2 bases and J by 1 base, with 8 bases between. The CDR3 DNA reads as TGTGCCAGCAGTTTAGGTTCGAAGAACACTGAAGCTTTCTTT. The encoded protein is CASSLGSKNTEAFF. The variable domain in full, completed from reference TRBV28 and TRBJ1-1, reads DVKVTQSSRYLVKRTGEKVFLECVQDMDHENMFWYRQDPGLGLRLIYFSYDVKMKEKGDIPEGYSVSREKKERFSLILESASTNQTSMYLCASSLGSKNTEAFFGQGTRLTVV.

The CDR3 is CATSDQGSSYEQYF. CDR3 coding DNA: TGTGCCACCAGTGATCAGGGCAGCTCCTACGAGCAGTACTTC. V gene TRBV24-1 combines with J gene TRBJ2-7; a weak D match, TRBD1 (5 bases). Germline CDR1 and CDR2: KGHDR and SFDVKD. CDR3 length equals 14 residues. V dropped 3 bases and J dropped 0 bases, with 8 bases sitting between them.

This clonotype has a handful of counts. The chain carries TRBV19 and TRBJ2-2, with TRBD2 matching 8 bases. CDR1 and CDR2 (germline): LNHDA, SQIVND (reference sequence). V dropped 4 bases and J dropped 5; count of bases not matched to a gene: 3. This CDR3 region has 14 residues. The chain's CDR3 is CASSTQRGTGELFF. CDR3 nucleotides: TGTGCCAGTAGTACCCAGCGGGGGACCGGGGAGCTGTTTTTT.

This clonotype was observed a few times. V usage is TRBV2 and J usage is TRBJ2-3; D unclear. This CDR3 contains 15 residues. From germline, CDR1 is SNHLY and CDR2 FYNNEI. Trimming cost V 3 bases and J 2 bases, with 12 bases left between them. CDR3 DNA: TGTGCCAGCAGTGATTTAACACCCGCCACAGATACGCAGTATTTT. Translating it yields CASSDLTPATDTQYF. The full variable domain, its missing parts supplied by reference TRBV2 and TRBJ2-3, is EPEVTQTPSHQVTQMGQEVILRCVPISNHLYFYWYRQILGQKVEFLVSFYNNEISEKSEIFDDQFSVERPDGSNFTLKIRSTKLEDSAMYFCASSDLTPATDTQYFGPGTRLTVL.

Concerning this clonotype itself: Since a much larger clone is just one base distant, this may be a read error. This sequence joins TRBV7-3 and TRBJ2-7, with 9 bases aligning to TRBD1. Looked up from germline, CDR1 is SGHTA and CDR2 is FQGTGA. The CDR3 is 13 residues long. With V trimmed by 0 bases and J by 9 bases, 3 bases remained unmatched. For the CDR3, the DNA is TGTGCCAGCAGCTTAACACCGGGACAGGGGCAGTACTTC. Encoded protein: CASSLTPGQGQYF.

This clonotype was counted at least ten times. This chain connects TRBV7-9 to TRBJ2-7; maybe TRBD1 (5 bases). Germline-derived CDR1 and CDR2 are SEHNR and FQNEAQ (reference sequence). Trimming left V 2 bases short and J 5 bases short, with 19 bases between. The CDR3 runs 16 residues. The CDR3 spells CASSLWLGQGGHEQYF. CDR3 nucleotide sequence: TGTGCCAGCAGCTTATGGCTAGGGCAGGGTGGCCACGAGCAGTACTTC. The entire variable domain, with the rest obtained from reference TRBV7-9 and TRBJ2-7, is as follows: DTGVSQNPRHKITKRGQNVTFRCDPISEHNRLYWYRQTLGQGPEFLTYFQNEAQLEKSRLLSDRFSAERPKGSFSTLEIQRTEQGDSAMYLCASSLWLGQGGHEQYFGPGTRLTVT.

A note on this clonotype: One end of the junction varies from germline; a read error may be responsible. DNA for the CDR3: TGTGCCGGCAGTTTGAAGAGGCTCCGCTACGAGCAGTACTTC. Amino acid sequence: CAGSLKRLRYEQYF. The chain recombines TRBV6-2 or TRBV6-3 with TRBJ2-7, with no clear D. The germline V gene has CDR1 MNHEY and CDR2 SVGEGT. The CDR3 is made up of 14 amino acids.

This clonotype has a count of ten or more. For the CDR3, the DNA is TGTGCCAGCAGTGGACAGGGTTCAGGCGGGCAGTACTTC. It encodes CASSGQGSGGQYF. The chain employs TRBV12-3 or TRBV12-4 and TRBJ2-7, with 8 positions matching TRBD1. CDR3 size: 13 residues. V shed 5 bases and J 9 bases; nucleotides not matched to a gene: 9.

The chain is built from TRBV11-2 and TRBJ2-7; 8 bases align to TRBD2. Germline V gives CDR1 SGHAT, CDR2 FQNNGV. The CDR3 consists of 16 residues. The trim removed 0 bases at V and 5 bases at J, leaving 9 bases unmatched. As DNA, the CDR3 is TGTGCCAGCAGCTTAGATCGGGGACTAGGATTTCACGAGCAGTACTTC. Translation gives CASSLDRGLGFHEQYF.

The table lists this clonotype with a few counts. V is TRBV29-1 and J is TRBJ1-1; D is perhaps TRBD1 (6 bases). The V gene lost 7 bases and the J gene lost 5 bases, with 17 bases spanning the gap. The CDR3 has 13 amino acids. CDR1 is SQVTM and CDR2 is ANQGSEA in the germline V gene. The CDR3: CSAQTGSGTEAFF. The CDR3 DNA is TGCAGCGCCCAAACAGGGTCGGGGACTGAAGCTTTCTTT.

This clonotype appeared a few times. This sequence joins TRBV27 and TRBJ2-2; TRBD1 matches 8 bases. Germline assignment: CDR1 MNHEY and CDR2 SMNVEV (reference sequence). The trim removed 8 bases at V and 4 bases at J, leaving 6 bases unmatched. This CDR3 is 14 amino acids long. CDR3 coding DNA: TGTGCCAGCGGGACAGGTGGAAGCACCGGGGAGCTGTTTTTT. The encoded protein is CASGTGGSTGELFF.

This chain joins TRBV3-1 and TRBJ2-2; D is uncertain. CDR1 is LGHDT, CDR2 YNNKEL, per germline (reference sequence). The CDR3 runs 15 residues. Trimming took off 0 bases at V and 5 bases at J, with 10 bases between the two ends. CDR3 DNA: TGTGCCAGCAGCCAAGATCTACGGCTGACCGGGGAGCTGTTTTTT. This encodes CASSQDLRLTGELFF.

This chain connects TRBV7-2 to TRBJ2-5, with D perhaps assigned TRBD1 or TRBD2 (6 bases each). Deletions cut 1 base from V and 5 bases from J, with 17 bases between. Germline V gene lookup returns CDR1 SGHTA and CDR2 FQGNSA. This CDR3 spans 16 amino acids. The CDR3 coding sequence is TGTGCCAGCAGCTTAGAAGTAAGGGGGGCGATGGAGACCCAGTACTTC. Encoded protein: CASSLEVRGAMETQYF.

V is TRBV27 and J is TRBJ2-3; 7 bases agree with TRBD2. Germline lookup yields CDR1 MNHEY and CDR2 SMNVEV (reference sequence). The length of the CDR3 is 12 residues. J gave up 9 bases and V 5 bases, and 5 bases lay outside the gene matches. CDR3 sequence reads: CASSRSSGTQYF. The CDR3 DNA is TGTGCCAGCAGTCGGAGTAGCGGGACGCAGTATTTT.

This clonotype appeared a few times. This rearrangement joins TRBV27 to TRBJ2-7; TRBD2 matches 12 bases. The V gene's germline CDR1 is MNHEY and CDR2 SMNVEV (reference sequence). The CDR3 runs 15 residues. After removal of 6 bases from V and 7 bases from J, the junction contained 10 bases not matched to a gene. CDR3 nucleotides: TGTGCCAGCAGAACCGGACTAGCGGGATCGGGTGAGCAGTACTTC. Translation gives CASRTGLAGSGEQYF.

This clonotype was recorded a few times. At one end, the junction sequence differs from germline, possibly due to a read error. V is TRBV7-3 and J is TRBJ2-7; D is possibly TRBD2 (5 bases). In germline, CDR1 is SGHTA, CDR2 FQGTGA. This CDR3 spans 15 amino acids. The CDR3 region has the DNA TGCGCCAGCAGCCCCGGGGTAGGGATATTACCCGAGCAGTACTTC. Its translation: CASSPGVGILPEQYF.

This clonotype was seen a few times. This rearrangement joins TRBV3-1 to TRBJ1-2; D gene ambiguous. Trimming left V 4 bases short and J 4 bases short, with 4 bases between. The CDR3 length is 11 residues. In germline, CDR1 is LGHDT, CDR2 YNNKEL (reference sequence). The CDR3 loop reads CASSRAYGYTF. In DNA, the CDR3 is TGTGCCAGCAGCCGGGCCTATGGCTACACCTTC.

This chain joins TRBV19 and TRBJ1-1; D gene uncertain. The CDR3 has 12 residues. Looked up from germline, CDR1 is LNHDA and CDR2 is SQIVND (reference sequence). V lost 8 bases and J lost 1, with 8 bases in between. CDR3 in amino acids: CASAYRNTEAFF. In DNA form, the CDR3 reads TGTGCCAGTGCCTATCGGAACACTGAAGCTTTCTTT.

The chain recombines TRBV29-1 with TRBJ2-7; TRBD1 is a possible D gene (6 bases). Germline V gives CDR1 SQVTM, CDR2 ANQGSEA. There are 12 residues in the CDR3. With 7 bases removed from V and 0 bases from J, the gap between germline ends came to 10 bases. DNA for the CDR3: TGCAGCGCTGGGGACACCTCCTACGAGCAGTACTTC. Translation gives CSAGDTSYEQYF.